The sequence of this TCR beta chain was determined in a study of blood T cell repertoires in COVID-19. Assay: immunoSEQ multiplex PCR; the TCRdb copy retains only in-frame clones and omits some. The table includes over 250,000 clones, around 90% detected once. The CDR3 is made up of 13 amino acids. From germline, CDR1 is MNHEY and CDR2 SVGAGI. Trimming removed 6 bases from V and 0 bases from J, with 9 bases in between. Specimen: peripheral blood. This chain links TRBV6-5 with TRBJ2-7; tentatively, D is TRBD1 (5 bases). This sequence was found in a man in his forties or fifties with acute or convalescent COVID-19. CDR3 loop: CASRRQPSYEQYF. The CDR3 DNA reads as TGTGCCAGCAGGCGACAGCCCTCCTACGAGCAGTACTTC.